The 16 T cell receptor beta chains below were found in one sample sequenced in a study of cytomegalovirus exposure and HLA in healthy donors. Use of 60 Vbeta and 13 Jbeta primers characterized the PCR. Data came from immunoSEQ multiplex PCR; TCRdb stores just in-frame clones and leaves some out. Here the sample spans 150,000 to 200,000 clones, around four fifths being singletons. The material sequenced was PBMCs. The receptors were gathered from a woman in her forties or fifties in good health and CMV-seropositive.

V is TRBV30 and J is TRBJ2-2, with TRBD1 identical over 7 bases. Germline CDR1 reads GTSNPN; CDR2 reads SVGIG (reference sequence). The CDR3 runs to 14 residues. The V segment lost 2 bases and the J segment 4 bases; nucleotides outside the gene matches: 4. The CDR3 nucleotides are TGTGCCTGGAGTTCGAGGGGGCTCACCGGGGAGCTGTTTTTT. Amino acids: CAWSSRGLTGELFF. Full variable domain (rest looked up from reference TRBV30 and TRBJ2-2): SQTIHQWPATLVQPVGSPLSLECTVEGTSNPNLYWYRQAAGRGLQLLFYSVGIGQISSEVPQNLSASRPQDRQFILSSKKLLLSDSGFYLCAWSSRGLTGELFFGEGSRLTVL.

This sequence joins TRBV7-3 and TRBJ2-3; D is possibly TRBD2 (5 bases). CDR3 length: 14 amino acids. Between the trimmed V and J ends, which lost 5 bases and 7 bases, there was a span of 16 bases. CDR1 is SGHTA, CDR2 FQGTGA, per germline. CDR3 DNA sequence: TGTGCCAGCAGCCCCACGGGAACCAGCAATACGCAGTATTTT. It encodes CASSPTGTSNTQYF.

V gene TRBV18 combines with J gene TRBJ2-3; 9 bases match TRBD2. This CDR3 spans 18 amino acids. V lost 3 bases, J lost 0 bases, and 10 bases stayed unmatched. From germline, CDR1 is KGHSH and CDR2 LQKENI. CDR3 in DNA: TGTGCCAGCTCACCCGTCGGGCTAGCGGGGACTAGCACAGATACGCAGTATTTT. Amino acid sequence: CASSPVGLAGTSTDTQYF. The full variable domain, in which reference TRBV18 and TRBJ2-3 provide the parts outside the CDR3, is NAGVMQNPRHLVRRRGQEARLRCSPMKGHSHVYWYRQLPEEGLKFMVYLQKENIIDESGMPKERFSAEFPKEGPSILRIQQVVRGDSAAYFCASSPVGLAGTSTDTQYFGPGTRLTVL.

This chain links TRBV6-6 with TRBJ1-4; 7 bases match TRBD1. Germline trimming cut 2 bases from V and 8 bases from J; bases unmatched to any gene: 2. CDR1 is MNHNY and CDR2 is SVGAGI in the germline V gene (reference sequence). The CDR3 is 13 residues long. The CDR3 protein is CASSYGTVEKLFF. The CDR3 DNA reads as TGTGCCAGCAGTTACGGGACAGTAGAAAAACTGTTTTTT.

The J gene is TRBJ1-4, the V gene TRBV30, with D unresolved. V dropped 3 bases and J dropped 6 bases, with 17 bases sitting between them. The CDR3 loop spans 15 amino acids. Germline CDR1 reads GTSNPN; CDR2 reads SVGIG (reference sequence). The CDR3 region has the DNA TGTGCCTGGAGCCCTCAATGGAGTATGGATGAAAAACTGTTTTTT. It yields the protein CAWSPQWSMDEKLFF.

This sequence joins TRBV27 and TRBJ2-1; 7 bases are shared with TRBD1. This CDR3 region has 14 residues. The V gene end was trimmed by 4 bases and the J gene end by 3 bases; junction bases not matched to a gene: 3. Per the germline V gene, CDR1 is MNHEY and CDR2 is SMNVEV (reference sequence). The CDR3 region has the DNA TGTGCCAGCAGTTCGACAGGGCGCTACAATGAGCAGTTCTTC. This gives the protein CASSSTGRYNEQFF.

The V call is TRBV14, the J call TRBJ2-1; unclear D gene. This CDR3 is built from 13 residues. Germline V gene data show CDR1 as SGHDN and CDR2 as FVKESK. V was pared by 0 bases and J by 4 bases, with 4 bases between. This chain's CDR3 is CASSQEAYNEQFF. The CDR3 coding sequence is TGTGCCAGCAGCCAAGAAGCTTACAATGAGCAGTTCTTC.

V is TRBV2 and J is TRBJ2-5, with 8 bases identical to TRBD1. J lost 6 bases, V lost 2 bases, and 8 bases had no gene match. Germline V CDR1 and CDR2: SNHLY, FYNNEI. The CDR3 has 15 residues. CDR3 region: CASSEFRTGPQTQYF. The DNA for the CDR3 is TGTGCCAGCAGTGAATTTAGGACAGGGCCGCAGACCCAGTACTTC.

The V call is TRBV30, the J call TRBJ2-1; 10 nucleotides match TRBD2. CDR1 and CDR2 from the germline V gene are GTSNPN and SVGIG (reference sequence). This CDR3 spans 15 amino acids. V was pared by 2 bases and J by 7 bases, with 8 bases of the junction left unmatched. CDR3 coding DNA: TGTGCCTGGAGTCATAAGGGACTAGCGACGAATGAGCAGTTCTTC. Translation gives CAWSHKGLATNEQFF.

This clone was observed a handful of times. V is TRBV6-5 and J is TRBJ2-1; possible D gene TRBD2, 6 bases. V lost 2 bases to trimming and J lost 3 bases, with 14 bases between them. This CDR3 has 16 amino acids. Looked up from germline, CDR1 is MNHEY and CDR2 is SVGAGI. The CDR3 DNA follows: TGTGCCAGCAGTTACGGTCCGGGACTTCTCTACAATGAGCAGTTCTTC. Residues: CASSYGPGLLYNEQFF.

The chain employs TRBV11-2 and TRBJ2-5, with 7 bases fitting TRBD2. Germline V gene data show CDR1 as SGHAT and CDR2 as FQNNGV. The V segment lost 4 bases and the J segment 3 bases; nucleotides outside the gene matches: 5. The CDR3 sequence is 14 residues long. The CDR3 reads CASSSFLAEETQYF. DNA for the CDR3: TGTGCCAGCAGCTCCTTCCTAGCGGAAGAGACCCAGTACTTC.

Worth noting for this clone: This sample includes further DNA sequences coding for the same CDR3. The J gene is TRBJ1-1, the V gene TRBV5-1; 7 bases are a match to TRBD1. The J segment lost 4 bases and the V segment lost 0 bases, leaving 3 bases of the junction unmatched. Germline V lookup: CDR1 SGHRS, CDR2 YFSETQ. There are 14 residues in the CDR3. The CDR3 DNA sequence: TGCGCCAGCAGCTTGGTAGGGGGCGGCACTGAAGCTTTCTTT. It encodes CASSLVGGGTEAFF.

The chain joins TRBV4-1 to TRBJ2-1, with TRBD2 matching 11 bases. CDR1 and CDR2 (germline): MGHRA, YSYEKL. CDR3 length: 15 residues. Trimming removed 3 bases from V and 5 bases from J; junction bases left unmatched: 3. CDR3 in DNA: TGCGCCAGCAGCCAGGGACTAGCGGAGAACAATGAGCAGTTCTTC. The encoded protein is CASSQGLAENNEQFF.

This sequence joins TRBV7-9 and TRBJ2-1, with TRBD2 matching over 7 bases. CDR1 SEHNR and CDR2 FQNEAQ come from the germline V gene (reference sequence). Trimming at V came to 3 bases and at J to 8 bases, leaving 7 bases not matched to a gene. CDR3 length: 14 amino acids. CDR3 region: CASSFGWGGDEQFF. Here the CDR3 DNA reads TGTGCCAGCAGCTTCGGGTGGGGAGGGGATGAGCAGTTCTTC.

The V call is TRBV6-5, the J call TRBJ1-1; a weak D match, TRBD1 (5 bases). Trimming shortened V by 6 bases and J by 6 bases, and 14 bases separated the two germline ends. CDR3 size: 13 residues. Germline loops: CDR1 MNHEY, CDR2 SVGAGI. CDR3: CASSSGVRPEAFF. CDR3 sequence (DNA): TGTGCCAGCAGCTCGGGGGTGCGGCCTGAAGCTTTCTTT.

The V gene is TRBV2, the J gene TRBJ1-1; D is perhaps TRBD1 (5 bases). Per the germline V gene, CDR1 is SNHLY and CDR2 is FYNNEI. The CDR3 runs to 13 residues. Trimming left V 7 bases short and J 8 bases short, with 17 bases between. Written as DNA, the CDR3 is TGTGCCAGCACCGCCGGGGGTTTTGGCGAAGCTTTCTTT. Amino acids: CASTAGGFGEAFF. Supplemented by reference TRBV2 and TRBJ1-1, the full variable domain reads EPEVTQTPSHQVTQMGQEVILRCVPISNHLYFYWYRQILGQKVEFLVSFYNNEISEKSEIFDDQFSVERPDGSNFTLKIRSTKLEDSAMYFCASTAGGFGEAFFGQGTRLTVV.